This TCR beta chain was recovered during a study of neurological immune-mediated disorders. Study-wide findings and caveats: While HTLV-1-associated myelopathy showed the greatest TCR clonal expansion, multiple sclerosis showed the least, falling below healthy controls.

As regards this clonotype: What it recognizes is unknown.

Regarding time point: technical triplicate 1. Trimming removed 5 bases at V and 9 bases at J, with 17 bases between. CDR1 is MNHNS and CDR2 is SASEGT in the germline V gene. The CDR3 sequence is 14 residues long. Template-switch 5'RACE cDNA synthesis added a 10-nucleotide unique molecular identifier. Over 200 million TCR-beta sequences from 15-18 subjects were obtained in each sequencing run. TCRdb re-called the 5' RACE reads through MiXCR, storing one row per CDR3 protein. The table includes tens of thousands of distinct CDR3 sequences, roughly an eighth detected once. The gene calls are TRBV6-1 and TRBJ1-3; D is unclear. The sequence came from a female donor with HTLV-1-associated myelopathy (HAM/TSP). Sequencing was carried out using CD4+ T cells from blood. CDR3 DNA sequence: TGTGCCAGCAGTTTGGACCACTCCCGGACCACCATATATTTT. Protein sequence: CASSLDHSRTTIYF.